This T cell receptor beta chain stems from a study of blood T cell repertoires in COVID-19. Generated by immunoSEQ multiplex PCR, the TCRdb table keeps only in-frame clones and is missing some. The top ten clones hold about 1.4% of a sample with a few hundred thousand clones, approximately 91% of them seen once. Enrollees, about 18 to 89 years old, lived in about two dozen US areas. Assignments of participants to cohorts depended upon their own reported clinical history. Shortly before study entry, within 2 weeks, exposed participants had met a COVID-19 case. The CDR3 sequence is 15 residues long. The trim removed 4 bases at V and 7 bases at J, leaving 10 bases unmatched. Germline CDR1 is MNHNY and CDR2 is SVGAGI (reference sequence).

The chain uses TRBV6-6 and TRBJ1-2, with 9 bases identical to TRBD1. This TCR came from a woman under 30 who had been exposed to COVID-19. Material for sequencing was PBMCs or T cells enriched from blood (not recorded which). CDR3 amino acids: CASSFELQGAGGYTF. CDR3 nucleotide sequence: TGTGCCAGCAGTTTCGAGTTACAGGGGGCGGGTGGCTACACCTTC.